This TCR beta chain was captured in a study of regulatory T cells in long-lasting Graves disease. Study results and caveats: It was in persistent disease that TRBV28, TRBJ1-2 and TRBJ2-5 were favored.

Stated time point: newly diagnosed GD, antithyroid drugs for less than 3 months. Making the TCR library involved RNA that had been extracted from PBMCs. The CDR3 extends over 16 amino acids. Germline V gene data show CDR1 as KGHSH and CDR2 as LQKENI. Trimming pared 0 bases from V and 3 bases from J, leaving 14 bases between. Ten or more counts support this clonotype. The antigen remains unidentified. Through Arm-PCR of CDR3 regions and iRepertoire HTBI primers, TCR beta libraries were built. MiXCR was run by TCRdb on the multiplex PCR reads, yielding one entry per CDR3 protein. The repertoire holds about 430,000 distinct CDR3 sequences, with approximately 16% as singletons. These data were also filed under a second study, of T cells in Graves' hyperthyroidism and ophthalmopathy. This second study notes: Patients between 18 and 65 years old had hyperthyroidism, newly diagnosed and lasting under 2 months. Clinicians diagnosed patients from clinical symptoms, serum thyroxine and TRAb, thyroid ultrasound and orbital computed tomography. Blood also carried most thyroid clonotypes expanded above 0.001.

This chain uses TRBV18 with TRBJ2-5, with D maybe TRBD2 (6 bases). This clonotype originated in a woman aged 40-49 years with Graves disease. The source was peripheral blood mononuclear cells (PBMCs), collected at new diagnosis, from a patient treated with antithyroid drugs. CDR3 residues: CASSPPSKGRKETQYF. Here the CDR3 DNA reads TGTGCCAGCTCACCACCGTCAAAGGGGAGGAAAGAGACCCAGTACTTC.